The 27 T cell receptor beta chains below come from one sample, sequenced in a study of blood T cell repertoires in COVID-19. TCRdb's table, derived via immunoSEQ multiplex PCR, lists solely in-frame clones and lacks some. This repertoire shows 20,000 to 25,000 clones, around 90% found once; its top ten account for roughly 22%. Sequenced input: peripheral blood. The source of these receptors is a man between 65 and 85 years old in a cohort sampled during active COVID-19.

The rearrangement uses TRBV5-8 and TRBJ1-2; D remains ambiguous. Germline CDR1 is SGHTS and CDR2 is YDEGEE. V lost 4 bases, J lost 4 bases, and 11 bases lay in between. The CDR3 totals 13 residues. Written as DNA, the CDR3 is TGTGCCAGCAGCCCTAATGCCGGCTATGGCTACACCTTC. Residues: CASSPNAGYGYTF.

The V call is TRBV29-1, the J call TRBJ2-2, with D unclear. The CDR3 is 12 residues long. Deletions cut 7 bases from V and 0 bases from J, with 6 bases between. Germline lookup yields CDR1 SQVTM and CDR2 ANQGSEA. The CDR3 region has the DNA TGCAGCGCTACAGCGAACACCGGGGAGCTGTTTTTT. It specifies CSATANTGELFF.

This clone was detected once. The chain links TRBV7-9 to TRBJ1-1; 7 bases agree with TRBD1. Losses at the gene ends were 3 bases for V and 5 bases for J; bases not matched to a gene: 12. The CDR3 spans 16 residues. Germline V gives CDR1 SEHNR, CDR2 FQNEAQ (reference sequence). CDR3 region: CASSFGDRAGGTEAFF. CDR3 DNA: TGTGCCAGCAGCTTTGGAGACAGGGCGGGTGGAACTGAAGCTTTCTTT.

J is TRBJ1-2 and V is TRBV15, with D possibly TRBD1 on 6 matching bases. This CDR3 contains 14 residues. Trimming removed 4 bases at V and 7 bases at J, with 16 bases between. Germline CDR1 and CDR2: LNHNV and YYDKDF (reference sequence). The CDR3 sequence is CATSKYPGASGYTF. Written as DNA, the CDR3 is TGTGCCACCAGCAAATACCCAGGGGCAAGTGGCTACACCTTC.

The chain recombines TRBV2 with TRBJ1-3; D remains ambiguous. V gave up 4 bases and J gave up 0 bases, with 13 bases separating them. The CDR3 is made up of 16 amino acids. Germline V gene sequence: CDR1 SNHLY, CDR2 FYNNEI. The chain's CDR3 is CASSVNTRRSGNTIYF. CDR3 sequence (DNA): TGTGCCAGCAGTGTTAACACCCGCCGCTCTGGAAACACCATATATTTT.

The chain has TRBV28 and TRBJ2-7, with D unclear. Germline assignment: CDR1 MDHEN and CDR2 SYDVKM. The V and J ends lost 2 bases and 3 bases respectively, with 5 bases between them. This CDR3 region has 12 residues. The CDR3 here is CASSLGSYEQYF. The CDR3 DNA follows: TGTGCCAGCAGTTTAGGTAGCTACGAGCAGTACTTC.

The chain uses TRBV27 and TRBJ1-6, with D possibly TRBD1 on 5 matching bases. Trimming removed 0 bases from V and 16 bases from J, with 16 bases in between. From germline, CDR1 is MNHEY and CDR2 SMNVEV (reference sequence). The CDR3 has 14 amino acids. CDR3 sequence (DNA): TGTGCCAGCAGTTTATCCGCCCAGGGAGGCCGGCTCCACTTT. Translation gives CASSLSAQGGRLHF.

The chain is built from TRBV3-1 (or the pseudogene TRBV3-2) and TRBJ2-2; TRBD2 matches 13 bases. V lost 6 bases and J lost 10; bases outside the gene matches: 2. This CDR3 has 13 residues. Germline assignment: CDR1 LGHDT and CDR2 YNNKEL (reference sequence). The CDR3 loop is CASRLAGGPELFF. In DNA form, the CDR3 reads TGTGCCAGCAGACTAGCGGGAGGGCCGGAGCTGTTTTTT.

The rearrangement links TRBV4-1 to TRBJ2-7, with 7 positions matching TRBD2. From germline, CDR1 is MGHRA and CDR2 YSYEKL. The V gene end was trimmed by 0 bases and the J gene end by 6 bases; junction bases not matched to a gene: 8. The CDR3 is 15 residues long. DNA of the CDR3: TGCGCCAGCAGCCAAGATGGGGGAGGGCGTGGCGAGCAGTACTTC. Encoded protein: CASSQDGGGRGEQYF.

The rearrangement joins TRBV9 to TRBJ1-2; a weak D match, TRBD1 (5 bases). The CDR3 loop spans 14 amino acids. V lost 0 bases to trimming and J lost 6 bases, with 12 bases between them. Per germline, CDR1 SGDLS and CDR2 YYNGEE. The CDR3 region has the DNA TGTGCCAGCAGCGTAGAATGGGGGAGGAATGGCTACACCTTC. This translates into CASSVEWGRNGYTF. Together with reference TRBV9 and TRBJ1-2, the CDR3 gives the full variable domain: DSGVTQTPKHLITATGQRVTLRCSPRSGDLSVYWYQQSLDQGLQFLIQYYNGEERAKGNILERFSAQQFPDLHSELNLSSLELGDSALYFCASSVEWGRNGYTFGSGTRLTVV.

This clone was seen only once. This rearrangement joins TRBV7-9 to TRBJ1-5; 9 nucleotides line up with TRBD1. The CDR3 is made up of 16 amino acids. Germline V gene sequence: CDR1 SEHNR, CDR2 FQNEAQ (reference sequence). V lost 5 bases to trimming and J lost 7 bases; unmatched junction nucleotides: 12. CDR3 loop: CASSPTGRTGVQPQHF. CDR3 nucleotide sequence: TGTGCCAGCAGCCCAACCGGGAGGACAGGGGTCCAGCCCCAGCATTTT. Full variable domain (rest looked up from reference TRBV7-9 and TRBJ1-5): DTGVSQNPRHKITKRGQNVTFRCDPISEHNRLYWYRQTLGQGPEFLTYFQNEAQLEKSRLLSDRFSAERPKGSFSTLEIQRTEQGDSAMYLCASSPTGRTGVQPQHFGDGTRLSIL.

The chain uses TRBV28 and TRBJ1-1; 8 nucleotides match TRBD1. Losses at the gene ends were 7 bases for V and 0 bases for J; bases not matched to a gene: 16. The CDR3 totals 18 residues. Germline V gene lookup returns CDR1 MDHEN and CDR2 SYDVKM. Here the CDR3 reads CASTLRPHGQGMNTEAFF. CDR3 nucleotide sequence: TGTGCCAGCACCCTACGCCCCCACGGACAGGGCATGAACACTGAAGCTTTCTTT. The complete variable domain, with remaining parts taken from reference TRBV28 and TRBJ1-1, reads DVKVTQSSRYLVKRTGEKVFLECVQDMDHENMFWYRQDPGLGLRLIYFSYDVKMKEKGDIPEGYSVSREKKERFSLILESASTNQTSMYLCASTLRPHGQGMNTEAFFGQGTRLTVV.

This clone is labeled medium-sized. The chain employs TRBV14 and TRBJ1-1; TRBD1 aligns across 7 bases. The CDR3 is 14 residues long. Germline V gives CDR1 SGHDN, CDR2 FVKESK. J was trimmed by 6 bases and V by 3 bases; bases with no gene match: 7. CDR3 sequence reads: CASSQPRGVPEAFF. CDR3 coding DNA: TGTGCCAGCAGCCAGCCCAGGGGGGTGCCTGAAGCTTTCTTT.

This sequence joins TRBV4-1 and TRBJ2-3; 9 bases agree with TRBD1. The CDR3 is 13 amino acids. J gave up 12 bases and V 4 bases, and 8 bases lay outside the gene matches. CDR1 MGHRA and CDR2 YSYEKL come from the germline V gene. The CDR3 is CASSRDRQGGQYF. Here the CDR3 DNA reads TGCGCCAGCAGCCGAGACCGACAGGGGGGACAGTATTTT.

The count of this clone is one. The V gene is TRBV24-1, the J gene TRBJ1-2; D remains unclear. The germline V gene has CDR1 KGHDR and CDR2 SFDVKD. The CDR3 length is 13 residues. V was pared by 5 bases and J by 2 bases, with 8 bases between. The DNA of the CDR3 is TGTGCCACCAGTGCCTCCGGGAACTATGGCTACACCTTC. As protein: CATSASGNYGYTF.

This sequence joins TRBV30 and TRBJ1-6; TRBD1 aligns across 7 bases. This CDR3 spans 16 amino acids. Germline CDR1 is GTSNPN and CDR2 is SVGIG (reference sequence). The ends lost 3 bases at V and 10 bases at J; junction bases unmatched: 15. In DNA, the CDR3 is TGTGCCTGGAGGGCGGTGGGGTATAACAGGGGCTCACCCCTCCACTTT. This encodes CAWRAVGYNRGSPLHF.

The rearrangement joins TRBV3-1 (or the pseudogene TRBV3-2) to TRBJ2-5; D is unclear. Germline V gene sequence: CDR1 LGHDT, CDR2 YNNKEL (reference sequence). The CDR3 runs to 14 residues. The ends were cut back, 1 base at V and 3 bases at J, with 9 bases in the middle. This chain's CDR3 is CASSQVGRKETQYF. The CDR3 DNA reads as TGTGCCAGCAGCCAAGTAGGCAGGAAAGAGACCCAGTACTTC.

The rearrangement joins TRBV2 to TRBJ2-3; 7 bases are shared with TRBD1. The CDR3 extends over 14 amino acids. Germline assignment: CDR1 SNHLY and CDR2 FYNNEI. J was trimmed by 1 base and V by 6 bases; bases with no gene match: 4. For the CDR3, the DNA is TGTGCCAGCAGGGATGGACAGGGCACAGATACGCAGTATTTT. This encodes CASRDGQGTDTQYF.

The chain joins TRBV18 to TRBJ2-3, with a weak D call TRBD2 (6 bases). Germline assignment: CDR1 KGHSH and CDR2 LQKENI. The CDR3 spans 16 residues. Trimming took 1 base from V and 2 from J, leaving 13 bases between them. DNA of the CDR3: TGTGCCAGCTCACCACTCGGCGGGACCGCCACAGATACGCAGTATTTT. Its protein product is CASSPLGGTATDTQYF.

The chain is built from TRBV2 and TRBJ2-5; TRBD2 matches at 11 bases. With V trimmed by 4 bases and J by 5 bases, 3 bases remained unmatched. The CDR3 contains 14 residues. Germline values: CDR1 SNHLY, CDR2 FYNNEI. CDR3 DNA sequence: TGTGCCAGCAGTGGCGGGACTAGCGGTGAGACCCAGTACTTC. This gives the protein CASSGGTSGETQYF.

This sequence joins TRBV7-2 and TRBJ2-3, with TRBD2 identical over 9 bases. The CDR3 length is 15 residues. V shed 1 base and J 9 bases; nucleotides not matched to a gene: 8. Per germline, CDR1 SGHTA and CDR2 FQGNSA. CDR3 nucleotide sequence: TGTGCCAGCAGCTTAGGCGGGAGGGCCACGGACACGCAGTATTTT. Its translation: CASSLGGRATDTQYF.

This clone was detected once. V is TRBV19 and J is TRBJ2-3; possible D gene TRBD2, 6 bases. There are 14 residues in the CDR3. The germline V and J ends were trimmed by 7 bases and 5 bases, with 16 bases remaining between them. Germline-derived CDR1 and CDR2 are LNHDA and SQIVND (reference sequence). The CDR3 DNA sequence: TGTGCCAGTAAAACGGGGGATTCAAGAGATACGCAGTATTTT. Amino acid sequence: CASKTGDSRDTQYF.

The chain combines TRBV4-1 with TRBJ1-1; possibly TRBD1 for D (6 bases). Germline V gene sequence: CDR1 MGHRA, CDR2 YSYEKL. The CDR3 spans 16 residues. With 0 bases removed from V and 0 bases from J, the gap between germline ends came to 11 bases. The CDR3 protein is CASSQDRTAMNTEAFF. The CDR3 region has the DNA TGCGCCAGCAGCCAAGATCGGACAGCCATGAACACTGAAGCTTTCTTT.

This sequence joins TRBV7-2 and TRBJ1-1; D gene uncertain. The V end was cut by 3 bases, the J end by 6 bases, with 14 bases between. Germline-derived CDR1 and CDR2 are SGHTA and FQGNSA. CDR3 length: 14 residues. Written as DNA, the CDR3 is TGTGCCAGCAGCTTCGCAAGCACCATTTCTGAAGCTTTCTTT. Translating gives CASSFASTISEAFF.

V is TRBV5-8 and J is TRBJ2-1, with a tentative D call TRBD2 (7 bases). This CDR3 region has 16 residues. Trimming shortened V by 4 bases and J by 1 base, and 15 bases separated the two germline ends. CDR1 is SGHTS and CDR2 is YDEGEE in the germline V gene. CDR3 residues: CASSGGGGSSYNEQFF. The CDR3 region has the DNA TGTGCCAGCAGCGGAGGGGGGGGGTCATCCTACAATGAGCAGTTCTTC.

CDR3 sequence reads: CASRQGFRNQPQHF. DNA of the CDR3: TGTGCCAGCAGACAGGGATTCCGGAATCAGCCCCAGCATTTT. The chain joins TRBV28 to TRBJ1-5, with D possibly matching TRBD1 (6 bases). The V end lost 6 bases, the J end lost 4 bases, and 13 bases lay between the germline ends. CDR1 is MDHEN and CDR2 is SYDVKM in the germline V gene. The CDR3 has 14 residues.

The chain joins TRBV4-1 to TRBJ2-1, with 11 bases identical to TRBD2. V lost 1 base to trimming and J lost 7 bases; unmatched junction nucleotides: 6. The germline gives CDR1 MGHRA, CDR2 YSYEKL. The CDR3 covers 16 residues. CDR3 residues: CASSQVGSGRGNEQFF. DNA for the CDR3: TGCGCCAGCAGCCAAGTTGGTAGCGGGAGGGGAAATGAGCAGTTCTTC.